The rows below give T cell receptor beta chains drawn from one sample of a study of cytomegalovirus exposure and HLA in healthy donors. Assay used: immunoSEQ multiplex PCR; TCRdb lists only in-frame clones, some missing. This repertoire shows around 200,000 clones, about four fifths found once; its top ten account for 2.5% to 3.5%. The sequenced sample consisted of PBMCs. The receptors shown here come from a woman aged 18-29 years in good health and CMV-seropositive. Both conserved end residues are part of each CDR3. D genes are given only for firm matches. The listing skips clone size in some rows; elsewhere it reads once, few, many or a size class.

CASGKVRVKGSYEQYF,.,TRBJ2-7,.,TRBV11-2
CASSEAGRVEFGADTQYF,TRBD2,TRBJ2-3,.,TRBV6-1
CASSGRDWDGNEQFF,.,TRBJ2-1,.,TRBV9
CASITSQVEGNSPYF,.,TRBJ2-4,.,TRBV7-9
CASSDDRKDQPQHF,.,TRBJ1-5,.,TRBV2
CASRLVGGAINEQFF,.,TRBJ2-1,.,TRBV5-4
CASRNNPDGTEAFF,.,TRBJ1-1,.,TRBV5-1
CASSPGGSSYEQYF,TRBD1,TRBJ2-7,few,TRBV27
CASSEATGGNEKLFF,TRBD1,TRBJ1-4,few,TRBV6-1
CASSRTLYEQYF,.,TRBJ2-7,few,TRBV7-9
CASSPDRGNTIYF,.,TRBJ1-3,.,TRBV14
CASSLALRWASDGELFF,.,TRBJ2-2,.,TRBV5-1
CASSDYFTASNSGNTIYF,.,TRBJ1-3,.,TRBV19
CASSIDRVGIYGYTF,TRBD1,TRBJ1-2,.,TRBV19
CASSDYSNEKLFF,.,TRBJ1-4,.,TRBV6-5
CASSLTSGGSKDTQYF,TRBD2,TRBJ2-3,once,TRBV5-5